This entry lists 29 T cell receptor beta chains sequenced from one sample in a study of blood T cells in healthy people across ages. Next came a second PCR, run for 7 to 11 cycles, which used a sample-barcoded 5' primer along with a J-beta primer mix. TCRdb re-analysed the 5' RACE reads in MiXCR, keeping a single row per CDR3 protein. Counted here are about 1.5 million distinct CDR3 sequences, approximately 42% occurring once; the ten biggest clones make up around 4%. What was sequenced was blood. The source of these receptors is a woman aged 18-30 years in good health.

The rearrangement uses TRBV7-3 and TRBJ2-1, with D perhaps TRBD2 (5 bases). The germline gives CDR1 SGHTA, CDR2 FQGTGA. There are 16 residues in the CDR3. Trimming pared 0 bases from V and 4 bases from J, leaving 13 bases between. CDR3 coding DNA: TGTGCCAGCAGCTTAACGGGCCGAGCGGTTTACAATGAGCAGTTCTTC. Translation gives CASSLTGRAVYNEQFF.

J is TRBJ1-3 and V is TRBV28; no reliable D call. The germline gives CDR1 MDHEN, CDR2 SYDVKM. V lost 3 bases and J 1 base, leaving 7 bases between the germline ends. The CDR3 totals 14 residues. CDR3 nucleotide sequence: TGTGCCAGCAGTTTTGTAGAGTCTGGAAACACCATATATTTT. Its protein product is CASSFVESGNTIYF.

This clonotype was counted only a few times. V gene TRBV6-5 combines with J gene TRBJ1-5; 10 bases map to TRBD1. V lost 5 bases to trimming and J lost 3 bases; unmatched junction nucleotides: 4. The CDR3 is made up of 15 amino acids. Germline assignment: CDR1 MNHEY and CDR2 SVGAGI. CDR3 coding DNA: TGTGCCAGCAGTCACGACAGGGGGCACAATCAGCCCCAGCATTTT. This gives the protein CASSHDRGHNQPQHF.

There are a few counts of this clonotype. The V gene is TRBV20-1, the J gene TRBJ2-1; 7 nucleotides align to TRBD2. The V gene end was trimmed by 6 bases and the J gene end by 2 bases; junction bases not matched to a gene: 13. CDR1 is DFQATT, CDR2 SNEGSKA, per germline (reference sequence). CDR3 length: 16 residues. CDR3: CSASGASGIPYNEQFF. As DNA, the CDR3 is TGCAGTGCGTCCGGTGCAAGCGGGATCCCCTACAATGAGCAGTTCTTC.

This clonotype was seen more than once but under ten times. The chain employs TRBV29-1 and TRBJ1-1; D is possibly TRBD1 (6 bases). Deletions cut 2 bases from V and 4 bases from J, with 11 bases between. Germline loops: CDR1 SQVTM, CDR2 ANQGSEA. CDR3 length: 13 amino acids. The chain's CDR3 is CSVETGSGTEAFF. As DNA, the CDR3 is TGCAGCGTTGAAACAGGGTCAGGCACTGAAGCTTTCTTT.

This clonotype was counted only a few times. This chain connects TRBV27 to TRBJ2-3, with D unclear. The CDR3 spans 14 residues. With 4 bases removed from V and 2 bases from J, the gap between germline ends came to 10 bases. In germline, CDR1 is MNHEY, CDR2 SMNVEV (reference sequence). In DNA, the CDR3 is TGTGCCAGCAGTTACGATCCCCCCACAGATACGCAGTATTTT. Encoded protein: CASSYDPPTDTQYF.

This chain connects TRBV30 to TRBJ1-4; unclear D gene. Looked up from germline, CDR1 is GTSNPN and CDR2 is SVGIG (reference sequence). The CDR3 totals 12 residues. Trimming took 4 bases from V and 8 from J, leaving 11 bases between them. CDR3 sequence reads: CAWNGQTEKLFF. CDR3 DNA: TGTGCCTGGAACGGCCAGACGGAAAAACTGTTTTTT.

The sample holds one count of this clonotype. The chain is built from TRBV6-5 and TRBJ2-1, with 7 bases that match TRBD2. V trimming: 2 bases; J trimming: 4 bases; junction bases outside the gene matches: 11. The germline gives CDR1 MNHEY, CDR2 SVGAGI. The CDR3 totals 17 residues. CDR3 protein: CASSYAPRGSVYNEQFF. In DNA form, the CDR3 reads TGTGCCAGCAGTTACGCCCCTCGCGGGAGCGTTTACAATGAGCAGTTCTTC.

The CDR3 region is CASSEALRRGTQYF. The CDR3 nucleotides read TGTGCCAGCAGTGAAGCGCTTAGGCGGGGGACCCAGTACTTC. The chain couples TRBV2 to TRBJ2-5; possibly TRBD2 for D (6 bases). CDR3 length: 14 residues. Germline loops: CDR1 SNHLY, CDR2 FYNNEI. V lost 0 bases and J lost 7, with 12 bases in between.

The chain recombines TRBV29-1 with TRBJ2-1; 7 positions match TRBD2. Germline CDR1 SQVTM, CDR2 ANQGSEA. The CDR3 is 12 amino acids. The junction had 2 bases not matched to a gene; V was cut back by 7 bases and J by 2 bases. CDR3 coding DNA: TGCAGCGAGCTAGCGGCCTACAATGAGCAGTTCTTC. This codes for CSELAAYNEQFF.

This clonotype was found once. V is TRBV12-3 or TRBV12-4 and J is TRBJ1-2; D gene uncertain. The germline V and J ends were trimmed by 6 bases and 5 bases, with 16 bases remaining between them. This CDR3 is built from 14 residues. CDR3 sequence (DNA): TGTGCCAGCAGCCGGAGCAGTACGGGATATGGCTACACCTTC. It translates to CASSRSSTGYGYTF.

Concerning this clonotype: A junction boundary mismatches the germline segment, possibly from a read error. V gene TRBV7-2 combines with J gene TRBJ2-1; D is unresolved. The CDR3 is made up of 17 amino acids. The germline CDR1 and CDR2 sequences are SGHTA and FQGNSA. This CDR3 reads CANSLKTPVRSYNEQFF. The CDR3, as DNA: TGTGCCAACAGCTTAAAGACCCCGGTCCGCTCCTACAATGAGCAGTTCTTC.

The chain has TRBV20-1 and TRBJ2-3; D is ambiguous. Trimming removed 0 bases at V and 10 bases at J, with 5 bases between. The CDR3 has 10 amino acids. Germline V gives CDR1 DFQATT, CDR2 SNEGSKA (reference sequence). Here the CDR3 DNA reads TGCAGTGCTAGAGAAGTCTCGCAGTATTTT. It translates to CSAREVSQYF.

Comments on this clonotype: Mismatch with germline at one junction end may stem from a read error. The rearrangement links TRBV27 to TRBJ2-4; 7 bases line up with TRBD2. This CDR3 spans 17 amino acids. CDR1 and CDR2 (germline): MNHEY, SMNVEV (reference sequence). The CDR3: CTSTALSGTIAKNIQYF. Here the CDR3 DNA reads TGTACCAGCACGGCCCTAAGCGGGACCATAGCCAAAAACATTCAGTACTTC.

This clonotype has only a few counts. J is TRBJ2-1 and V is TRBV11-2; D is possibly TRBD2 (5 bases). The CDR3 is 14 residues long. V lost 3 bases and J lost 6, with 12 bases in between. Germline loops: CDR1 SGHAT, CDR2 FQNNGV. The CDR3 bases are TGTGCCAGCAGCTTCGGGGTTGTGGGCAATGAGCAGTTCTTC. Protein sequence: CASSFGVVGNEQFF.

This clonotype showed up many times. The rearrangement uses TRBV4-1 and TRBJ1-1; D remains ambiguous. Trimming cost V 1 base and J 0 bases, with 6 bases left between them. Germline V gene sequence: CDR1 MGHRA, CDR2 YSYEKL. This CDR3 is built from 14 residues. The CDR3 DNA sequence: TGCGCCAGCAGCCAAGGGACTCTGAACACTGAAGCTTTCTTT. It yields the protein CASSQGTLNTEAFF.

The CDR3 bases are TGTGCCAGCAGTTTTGGGACAGTTTCACCCCTCCACTTT. Residues: CASSFGTVSPLHF. This chain joins TRBV6-2 or TRBV6-3 and TRBJ1-6; 7 nucleotides agree with TRBD1. The trim removed 4 bases at V and 9 bases at J, leaving 3 bases unmatched. The CDR3 contains 13 residues. Germline assignment: CDR1 MNHEY and CDR2 SVGEGT.

The J gene is TRBJ1-5, the V gene TRBV6-2 or TRBV6-3; D remains unclear. This CDR3 has 13 amino acids. Germline V lookup: CDR1 MNHEY, CDR2 SVGEGT. Trimming stripped 7 bases from V and 2 bases from J, with 9 bases between. In DNA form, the CDR3 reads TGTGCCAGCACCCCCGTGCGCAATCAGCCCCAGCATTTT. Its translation is CASTPVRNQPQHF.

This sequence joins TRBV29-1 and TRBJ1-2, with TRBD1 as a possible D gene (5 bases). CDR3 length: 13 amino acids. V gave up 6 bases and J gave up 7 bases, with 18 bases separating them. The germline V gene encodes CDR1 SQVTM and CDR2 ANQGSEA. CDR3 amino acids: CSVQRQGYGGYTF. CDR3 DNA: TGCAGCGTCCAACGGCAGGGCTACGGTGGCTACACCTTC.

This clonotype was detected only a few times. V and J are TRBV19 and TRBJ2-3; 7 bases map to TRBD1. Trimming cost V 7 bases and J 0 bases; bases outside gene matches: 7. CDR1 LNHDA and CDR2 SQIVND come from the germline V gene (reference sequence). CDR3 size: 15 residues. CDR3 loop: CASNDRAFSTDTQYF. The CDR3 bases are TGTGCCAGTAACGACAGGGCCTTTAGCACAGATACGCAGTATTTT.

This clonotype was counted a single time. The V and J genes are TRBV29-1 and TRBJ2-1; possibly TRBD2 for D (5 bases). The J call may be in error: the DNA end matches TRBJ2-7 better. The germline V gene encodes CDR1 SQVTM and CDR2 ANQGSEA. The CDR3 loop spans 18 amino acids. The CDR3 DNA is TGCAGCGTTCCCTATGCCAGCGGAATTGCAAGCTCCTACAATGAGCAGTACTTC. As protein: CSVPYASGIASSYNEQYF.

This clonotype was seen more than once but under ten times. The chain is built from TRBV3-1 and TRBJ1-1, with D tentatively TRBD1 (6 bases). CDR3 size: 16 residues. V lost 3 bases to trimming and J lost 2 bases, with 16 bases between them. Looked up from germline, CDR1 is LGHDT and CDR2 is YNNKEL (reference sequence). The CDR3 loop is CASSQNRDPLNTEAFF. The CDR3 region has the DNA TGTGCCAGCAGCCAGAACAGGGACCCGCTCAACACTGAAGCTTTCTTT.

The chain uses TRBV7-9 and TRBJ2-1; no reliable D call. The CDR3 is 13 residues long. CDR1 is SEHNR, CDR2 FQNEAQ, per germline (reference sequence). The V end lost 1 base, the J end lost 12 bases, and 13 bases lay between the germline ends. CDR3: CASSLETGRPQFF. For the CDR3, the DNA is TGTGCCAGCAGCTTAGAAACGGGCCGGCCGCAGTTCTTC. Supplemented by reference TRBV7-9 and TRBJ2-1, the full variable domain reads DTGVSQNPRHKITKRGQNVTFRCDPISEHNRLYWYRQTLGQGPEFLTYFQNEAQLEKSRLLSDRFSAERPKGSFSTLEIQRTEQGDSAMYLCASSLETGRPQFFGPGTRLTVL.

The chain uses TRBV4-3 and TRBJ1-2; D is unclear. Trimming shortened V by 3 bases and J by 8 bases, and 16 bases separated the two germline ends. Germline assignment: CDR1 LGHNA and CDR2 YSLEER. The CDR3 is made up of 14 amino acids. The chain's CDR3 is CASSQGPNQPGYTF. In DNA, the CDR3 is TGCGCCAGCAGCCAGGGCCCCAACCAACCCGGCTACACCTTC.

This clonotype has more than one count but fewer than ten. The chain employs TRBV11-2 and TRBJ2-1; TRBD2 matches 14 bases. This CDR3 spans 18 amino acids. CDR1 and CDR2 from the germline V gene are SGHAT and FQNNGV. The V gene end was trimmed by 0 bases and the J gene end by 4 bases; junction bases not matched to a gene: 5. This CDR3 is CASSLDRTSGGLYNEQFF. DNA for the CDR3: TGTGCCAGCAGCTTAGATAGGACTAGCGGGGGGCTGTACAATGAGCAGTTCTTC. The whole variable domain, filled in from reference TRBV11-2 and TRBJ2-1, reads EAGVAQSPRYKIIEKRQSVAFWCNPISGHATLYWYQQILGQGPKLLIQFQNNGVVDDSQLPKDRFSAERLKGVDSTLKIQPAKLEDSAVYLCASSLDRTSGGLYNEQFFGPGTRLTVL.

The V gene is TRBV18, the J gene TRBJ2-7; 8 bases are shared with TRBD2. With 3 bases clipped from V and 7 bases from J, the junction kept 11 bases outside the gene matches. The CDR3 has 15 amino acids. Germline V gene lookup returns CDR1 KGHSH and CDR2 LQKENI. CDR3 sequence: CASSPKSGSGNEQYF. CDR3 DNA: TGTGCCAGCTCACCGAAAAGCGGGAGTGGCAATGAGCAGTACTTC.

The V call is TRBV18, the J call TRBJ2-5, with D uncertain. V was cut by 0 bases and J by 5 bases, with 7 bases left in between. The CDR3 has 13 residues. Germline assignment: CDR1 KGHSH and CDR2 LQKENI. CDR3 bases: TGTGCCAGCTCACCACCGAGTTGGGAGACCCAGTACTTC. Its translation is CASSPPSWETQYF.

The V gene is TRBV7-6, the J gene TRBJ1-1, with 8 bases fitting TRBD1. Germline trimming cut 6 bases from V and 5 bases from J; bases unmatched to any gene: 5. The CDR3 is made up of 13 amino acids. From germline, CDR1 is SGHVS and CDR2 FNYEAQ. The CDR3 sequence is CASRTGVGTEAFF. CDR3 DNA: TGTGCCAGCAGGACAGGGGTGGGGACTGAAGCTTTCTTT.

This clonotype occurred a few times. The genes are TRBV7-9 and TRBJ2-3; D ambiguous. Germline loops: CDR1 SEHNR, CDR2 FQNEAQ (reference sequence). Trimming cost V 4 bases and J 2 bases, with 13 bases left between them. The CDR3 is made up of 15 amino acids. Here the CDR3 DNA reads TGTGCCAGCAGCTCGCCCCTTATTAACACAGATACGCAGTATTTT. As protein: CASSSPLINTDTQYF.